Sequencing of this T cell receptor beta chain was carried out in a study of metastatic and nonmetastatic thyroid tumors. Overall study: For malignant and benign thyroid patients, tumor or nodule tissue and blood were the sources whose repertoires were compared.

Original processing methods: A papillary thyroid cancer distant-metastasis classifier was built from CDR3 differences across clinicopathological groups. TCRdb re-clonotyped the PCR reads through MiXCR. The V and J calls, along with clone size, are taken from TCRdb and not from the paper's own processing. The data contain approximately 90,000 clones, 8% to 9.5% of them singletons. Thyroid surgery was preceded by no treatment in any patient. The CDR3 contains 15 residues. Germline CDR1 is MNHNS and CDR2 is SASEGT. Study-wide results and caveats: Versus benign nodules, malignant thyroid tumors reportedly had significantly higher TCR beta diversity, in blood and tumor.

For this clone: The antigen remains undetermined. Compared with germline, one end of the junction differs, possibly owing to a read error. The sample has other DNA sequences that encode this CDR3 too.

This receptor was taken from a female donor with papillary thyroid cancer or a benign thyroid nodule (not recorded which). Some clones in this sample may be carry-over from other donors' samples. The sequencing input was blood. This rearrangement joins TRBV6-1 to TRBJ2-6; D remains ambiguous. CDR3 sequence (DNA): TGTGCCAGCAGTGTCACAGACTCTGGTGCCAACGTCCTTACTTTC. It yields the protein CASSVTDSGANVLTF.